This T cell receptor beta chain emerged from a study of OX40 agonist ivuxolimab in advanced cancers. The wider study: Ivuxolimab is a fully human IgG2 antibody that activates OX40 (CD134).

This CDR3 region has 14 residues. V lost 6 bases and J lost 0, with 12 bases in between. In germline, CDR1 is MDHEN, CDR2 SYDVKM. TCRdb's table, derived via immunoSEQ multiplex PCR, lists solely in-frame clones and lacks some. Here the sample spans over 55,000 clones, 80% to 85% being singletons. The input for sequencing was CD4+ or CD8+ T cells sorted from blood, taken in a trial of the OX40 agonist ivuxolimab. The V call is TRBV28, the J call TRBJ2-7; a possible D gene is TRBD2 (6 bases). The TCR comes from an adult with an advanced solid tumor such as melanoma, head and neck, liver or kidney cancer. The CDR3 coding sequence is TGTGCCAGCAGCTCCCCGGGACTCTCCTACGAGCAGTACTTC. Amino acids: CASSSPGLSYEQYF.